Presented here are 25 T cell receptor beta chains from one specimen sequenced in a study of blood T cell repertoires in COVID-19. Here immunoSEQ multiplex PCR was the method, and the copy in TCRdb shows in-frame clones only, minus some. The table has roughly 360,000 clones, roughly 90% seen once; the top ten hold approximately 1%. The sample consisted of PBMCs or T cells enriched from blood (not recorded which). Every receptor here comes from a woman aged 25 to 39 with acute COVID-19.

The chain links TRBV27 to TRBJ1-1; D gene uncertain. The germline V and J ends were trimmed by 3 bases and 3 bases, with 14 bases remaining between them. Germline-derived CDR1 and CDR2 are MNHEY and SMNVEV (reference sequence). The CDR3 runs 15 residues. CDR3 DNA sequence: TGTGCCAGCAGTTTCGGGTTCGGCAGTGACACTGAAGCTTTCTTT. Translation gives CASSFGFGSDTEAFF.

This clone was counted between two and nine times. The chain joins TRBV7-9 to TRBJ1-2; TRBD1 matches at 7 bases. Germline V gives CDR1 SEHNR, CDR2 FQNEAQ (reference sequence). V was pared by 1 base and J by 3 bases, with 8 bases of the junction left unmatched. This CDR3 spans 16 amino acids. The CDR3, as DNA: TGTGCCAGCAGCTTAGTATCCAGGGGGTTATACTATGGCTACACCTTC. As protein: CASSLVSRGLYYGYTF.

CDR3 in DNA: TGTGCCAGCAGCTCGAAGACAGGGACGATGACAGATACGCAGTATTTT. Translating it yields CASSSKTGTMTDTQYF. The chain uses TRBV7-8 and TRBJ2-3, with 7 bases fitting TRBD1. Unmatched junction bases numbered 10, after V lost 4 bases and J lost 3 bases. Germline values: CDR1 SGHVS, CDR2 FQNEAQ. The CDR3 covers 16 residues.

The chain carries TRBV2 and TRBJ2-2; 13 bases are a match to TRBD2. Germline CDR1 and CDR2: SNHLY and FYNNEI. Trimming at V came to 6 bases and at J to 10 bases, leaving 8 bases not matched to a gene. This CDR3 spans 15 amino acids. The CDR3 sequence: CASRATSGGTKELFF. The CDR3 DNA reads as TGTGCCAGCAGAGCGACTAGCGGGGGGACAAAGGAGCTGTTTTTT.

V gene TRBV10-3 combines with J gene TRBJ2-4, with D possibly matching TRBD2 (5 bases). Looked up from germline, CDR1 is ENHRY and CDR2 is SYGVKD. With 0 bases removed from V and 0 bases from J, the gap between germline ends came to 6 bases. The CDR3 consists of 15 residues. CDR3 region: CAISESLAAKNIQYF. The CDR3 DNA sequence: TGTGCCATCAGTGAGTCTCTAGCAGCCAAAAACATTCAGTACTTC.

The V gene is TRBV15, the J gene TRBJ2-7; possible D gene TRBD2, 7 bases. This CDR3 region has 16 residues. V dropped 7 bases and J dropped 0 bases, with 19 bases sitting between them. The germline gives CDR1 LNHNV, CDR2 YYDKDF (reference sequence). CDR3 bases: TGTGCCACCACCTTAGGGGGGGGCTACCCCTCCTACGAGCAGTACTTC. Its translation: CATTLGGGYPSYEQYF.

This chain connects TRBV6-5 to TRBJ1-3; 8 nucleotides agree with TRBD1. CDR3 length equals 16 residues. Germline lookup yields CDR1 MNHEY and CDR2 SVGAGI. Trimming removed 4 bases from V and 0 bases from J; junction bases left unmatched: 5. In nucleotides, the CDR3 is TGTGCCAGCAGTTCAACAGGGGGTTTCTCTGGAAACACCATATATTTT. It specifies CASSSTGGFSGNTIYF.

The chain is built from TRBV6-5 and TRBJ1-5; the match to TRBD1 covers 7 bases. Trimming removed 0 bases from V and 6 bases from J; junction bases left unmatched: 5. The CDR3 is 15 amino acids. CDR1 is MNHEY, CDR2 SVGAGI, per germline. In nucleotides, the CDR3 is TGTGCCAGCAGTTACTCCGGGACAGTCGGTCAGCCCCAGCATTTT. Translation gives CASSYSGTVGQPQHF.

This clone was seen only a few times. V and J are TRBV2 and TRBJ1-4; a weak D match, TRBD1 (5 bases). The CDR3 is 16 residues long. V lost 7 bases and J 1 base, leaving 16 bases between the germline ends. Germline lookup yields CDR1 SNHLY and CDR2 FYNNEI. CDR3 amino acids: CASTPNSRVTNEKLFF. The CDR3 DNA sequence: TGTGCCAGCACCCCAAATAGCAGGGTAACTAATGAAAAACTGTTTTTT.

The rearrangement uses TRBV15 and TRBJ2-7, with D maybe TRBD1 (6 bases). Germline CDR1 LNHNV, CDR2 YYDKDF (reference sequence). V lost 3 bases to trimming and J lost 2 bases, with 17 bases between them. The CDR3 length is 16 residues. CDR3 DNA sequence: TGTGCCACCAGCAGCCAAGACACCGGGACACCCTACGAGCAGTACTTC. This translates into CATSSQDTGTPYEQYF. Together with reference TRBV15 and TRBJ2-7, the CDR3 gives the full variable domain: DAMVIQNPRYQVTQFGKPVTLSCSQTLNHNVMYWYQQKSSQAPKLLFHYYDKDFNNEADTPDNFQSRRPNTSFCFLDIRSPGLGDTAMYLCATSSQDTGTPYEQYFGPGTRLTVT.

This rearrangement joins TRBV7-2 to TRBJ2-5; no clear D gene. There are 13 residues in the CDR3. V was cut by 3 bases and J by 1 base, with 6 bases left in between. Germline V gene sequence: CDR1 SGHTA, CDR2 FQGNSA. CDR3 nucleotides: TGTGCCAGCAGCTTGCGATTCCAAGAGACCCAGTACTTC. This codes for CASSLRFQETQYF.

The CDR3 nucleotides read TGTGCCAGCAGTGAAGGGACAGGGAATCCGAACACTGAAGCTTTCTTT. It is translated as CASSEGTGNPNTEAFF. This sequence joins TRBV6-1 and TRBJ1-1, with TRBD1 identical over 8 bases. The CDR3 consists of 16 residues. Germline CDR1 and CDR2: MNHNS and SASEGT. V shed 1 base and J 1 base; nucleotides not matched to a gene: 5.

V is TRBV5-1 and J is TRBJ1-1; 7 bases are a match to TRBD1. The V segment lost 6 bases and the J segment 4 bases; nucleotides outside the gene matches: 9. CDR1 is SGHRS, CDR2 YFSETQ, per germline. This CDR3 is built from 14 residues. CDR3 protein: CASNVGQVGTEAFF. The CDR3 coding sequence is TGCGCCAGCAACGTCGGACAGGTTGGCACTGAAGCTTTCTTT. Together with reference TRBV5-1 and TRBJ1-1, the CDR3 gives the full variable domain: KAGVTQTPRYLIKTRGQQVTLSCSPISGHRSVSWYQQTPGQGLQFLFEYFSETQRNKGNFPGRFSGRQFSNSRSEMNVSTLELGDSALYLCASNVGQVGTEAFFGQGTRLTVV.

This chain connects TRBV7-3 to TRBJ2-1; TRBD2 agrees at 12 bases. The junction had 18 bases not matched to a gene; V was cut back by 5 bases and J by 7 bases. The germline V gene encodes CDR1 SGHTA and CDR2 FQGTGA. This CDR3 contains 19 residues. The chain's CDR3 is CASSQHPSGGARRNNEQFF. The CDR3 DNA is TGTGCCAGCAGCCAACACCCTAGCGGGGGGGCCCGGCGGAATAATGAGCAGTTCTTC. The complete variable domain, with remaining parts taken from reference TRBV7-3 and TRBJ2-1, reads GAGVSQTPSNKVTEKGKYVELRCDPISGHTALYWYRQSLGQGPEFLIYFQGTGAADDSGLPNDRFFAVRPEGSVSTLKIQRTERGDSAVYLCASSQHPSGGARRNNEQFFGPGTRLTVL.

The gene calls are TRBV2 and TRBJ2-6, with TRBD2 identical over 7 bases. The trim removed 5 bases at V and 3 bases at J, leaving 10 bases unmatched. CDR1 is SNHLY and CDR2 is FYNNEI in the germline V gene. The CDR3 loop spans 17 amino acids. The CDR3 region is CASSPPLGGDGANVLTF. CDR3 bases: TGTGCCAGCAGTCCACCACTGGGGGGGGATGGGGCCAACGTCCTGACTTTC.

The gene calls are TRBV13 and TRBJ1-3; D unresolved. Deletions cut 4 bases from V and 2 bases from J, with 27 bases between. CDR3 length: 20 amino acids. Germline V CDR1 and CDR2: PRHDT, FYEKMQ (reference sequence). The DNA of the CDR3 is TGTGCCAGCAGCTCCAAAATAAACCGGGTCCCTACTAGGCCTGGAAACACCATATATTTT. This gives the protein CASSSKINRVPTRPGNTIYF.

In its sample, this clone was seen once. The rearrangement links TRBV5-4 to TRBJ1-2; a possible D gene is TRBD1 (5 bases). CDR1 and CDR2 from the germline V gene are SGHNT and YYREEE (reference sequence). The CDR3 is 13 amino acids. V was shortened by 5 bases and J by 4 bases, with 12 bases between the two germline ends. The CDR3 is CASSRQNLYGYTF. The CDR3 region has the DNA TGTGCCAGCAGTCGACAGAACCTCTATGGCTACACCTTC. Full variable domain (remainder filled in from reference TRBV5-4 and TRBJ1-2): ETGVTQSPTHLIKTRGQQVTLRCSSQSGHNTVSWYQQALGQGPQFIFQYYREEENGRGNFPPRFSGLQFPNYSSELNVNALELDDSALYLCASSRQNLYGYTFGSGTRLTVV.

This chain uses TRBV20-1 with TRBJ2-7; D not resolved. V lost 3 bases and J lost 0, with 12 bases in between. Per the germline V gene, CDR1 is DFQATT and CDR2 is SNEGSKA (reference sequence). This CDR3 is 14 amino acids long. The CDR3 nucleotides read TGCAGTGCTAGTACGGCAGGCCTCTCCTACGAGCAGTACTTC. As protein: CSASTAGLSYEQYF.

The chain has TRBV27 and TRBJ1-2, with 8 bases matching TRBD1. The J segment lost 5 bases and the V segment lost 5 bases, leaving 7 bases of the junction unmatched. The CDR3 has 14 residues. Per the germline V gene, CDR1 is MNHEY and CDR2 is SMNVEV (reference sequence). The CDR3 coding sequence is TGTGCCAGCAGTGGTGCAGGGGGCCAGTATGGCTACACCTTC. It is translated as CASSGAGGQYGYTF.

The chain employs TRBV9 and TRBJ2-1; 7 bases are a match to TRBD2. The germline V gene has CDR1 SGDLS and CDR2 YYNGEE. V lost 4 bases, J lost 9 bases, and 7 bases stayed unmatched. The CDR3 totals 13 residues. The CDR3 sequence is CASSSGGGGEQFF. In DNA, the CDR3 is TGTGCCAGCAGCTCTGGCGGGGGAGGTGAGCAGTTCTTC.

The V and J genes are TRBV2 and TRBJ2-4; tentatively, D is TRBD1 (6 bases). V was pared by 2 bases and J by 2 bases, with 19 bases between. This CDR3 has 18 amino acids. The germline CDR1 and CDR2 sequences are SNHLY and FYNNEI. The CDR3 reads CASSEYDWGLGTKNIQYF. In nucleotides, the CDR3 is TGTGCCAGCAGTGAATACGATTGGGGGCTGGGGACCAAAAACATTCAGTACTTC.

The rearrangement links TRBV3-1 (or the pseudogene TRBV3-2) to TRBJ1-2; 7 bases agree with TRBD1. This CDR3 is built from 14 residues. The germline V gene encodes CDR1 LGHDT and CDR2 YNNKEL (reference sequence). The ends lost 6 bases at V and 6 bases at J; junction bases unmatched: 10. CDR3 amino acids: CASRLRQGLDGYTF. The CDR3 coding sequence is TGTGCCAGCAGACTTCGACAGGGATTGGATGGCTACACCTTC.

This rearrangement joins TRBV7-2 to TRBJ2-1, with 11 positions matching TRBD2. V was clipped by 6 bases and J by 1 base; unmatched bases: 2. This CDR3 region has 15 residues. Looked up from germline, CDR1 is SGHTA and CDR2 is FQGNSA. CDR3 in DNA: TGTGCCAGCAGTTGGACTAGCGGGTCCTACAATGAGCAGTTCTTC. It codes for CASSWTSGSYNEQFF.

The rearrangement uses TRBV12-5 and TRBJ1-2; the match to TRBD1 covers 7 bases. CDR1 and CDR2 (germline): LGHNT, FRNRAP. The CDR3 sequence is 15 residues long. V gave up 5 bases and J gave up 0 bases; unmatched junction bases: 6. The CDR3 protein is CASGPRQGTNYGYTF. CDR3 DNA: TGTGCTAGTGGTCCGAGACAGGGCACTAACTATGGCTACACCTTC.

V usage is TRBV23-1 and J usage is TRBJ2-2; 8 bases line up with TRBD1. TRBV23-1 is placed among ORFs of uncertain function. J gave up 7 bases and V 6 bases, and 19 bases lay outside the gene matches. This CDR3 has 18 residues. CDR3 nucleotides: TGCGCCAGCAGCCTAATGCGAGGAGACAGGGGAGGCAGCGGGGAGCTGTTTTTT. This translates into CASSLMRGDRGGSGELFF.